These 29 T cell receptor beta chains were sequenced from one sample in a study of beta chain features in type 1 diabetes. Expressed TCRB transcripts were sequenced because the entire RNA isolate underwent reverse transcription. The data were produced by immunoSEQ multiplex PCR, yet TCRdb's version contains in-frame clones alone and is incomplete. The data show about 160,000 clones, roughly 8% seen once. Which antigens these TCRs recognize remains unknown. General study findings and limits: Moderately but significantly shorter TCRB CDR3s were found in Type 1 diabetes patients in all four CD4+ subsets.

Input material: central memory CD4+ T cells from blood. These receptors originate from a woman in her thirties or forties with type 1 diabetes.

This clone was found a few times. V gene TRBV29-1 combines with J gene TRBJ2-5; a possible D gene is TRBD2 (5 bases). The CDR3 consists of 13 residues. CDR1 is SQVTM and CDR2 is ANQGSEA in the germline V gene. Trimming cost V 7 bases and J 5 bases, with 17 bases left between them. CDR3 loop: CSAEEARGETQYF. CDR3 nucleotide sequence: TGCAGCGCAGAGGAGGCGCGAGGGGAGACCCAGTACTTC.

J is TRBJ1-6 and V is TRBV9; 7 bases match TRBD1. Per the germline V gene, CDR1 is SGDLS and CDR2 is YYNGEE. This CDR3 is built from 15 residues. J was trimmed by 7 bases and V by 0 bases; bases with no gene match: 4. The CDR3, as DNA: TGTGCCAGCAGCGTAGGACAGGGAGACAATTCACCCCTCCACTTT. It encodes CASSVGQGDNSPLHF. Looking up the rest from reference TRBV9 and TRBJ1-6 gives the full variable domain: DSGVTQTPKHLITATGQRVTLRCSPRSGDLSVYWYQQSLDQGLQFLIQYYNGEERAKGNILERFSAQQFPDLHSELNLSSLELGDSALYFCASSVGQGDNSPLHFGNGTRLTVT.

This clone was detected a few times. This chain uses TRBV4-3 with TRBJ2-1; perhaps TRBD2 as D (5 bases). Trimming removed 6 bases at V and 0 bases at J, with 12 bases between. The CDR3 consists of 15 residues. Germline V gene data show CDR1 as LGHNA and CDR2 as YSLEER. The CDR3 sequence is CASSPNGISYNEQFF. CDR3 nucleotides: TGCGCCAGCAGTCCAAACGGGATCTCCTACAATGAGCAGTTCTTC.

This chain joins TRBV11-3 and TRBJ2-2; maybe TRBD2 (5 bases). Deletions cut 2 bases from V and 8 bases from J, with 12 bases between. The CDR3 covers 14 residues. CDR1 and CDR2 from the germline V gene are SGHNT and YENEEA. This CDR3 reads CASSLRTSGGELFF. The CDR3 coding sequence is TGTGCCAGCAGCTTAAGGACCTCGGGGGGGGAGCTGTTTTTT.

The rearrangement uses TRBV29-1 and TRBJ2-5; 7 nucleotides line up with TRBD2. CDR1 is SQVTM, CDR2 ANQGSEA, per germline. The CDR3 has 12 residues. The V segment lost 7 bases and the J segment 7 bases; nucleotides outside the gene matches: 9. The CDR3 spells CSAGMGGSTQYF. CDR3 sequence (DNA): TGCAGCGCCGGGATGGGGGGGTCGACCCAGTACTTC.

The sample holds a few counts of this clone. J is TRBJ1-1 and V is TRBV5-1; the D is unclear. CDR1 and CDR2 (germline): SGHRS, YFSETQ. The CDR3 is 13 residues long. V lost 4 bases and J 5 bases, leaving 12 bases between the germline ends. The CDR3: CASSGVGRTEAFF. CDR3 bases: TGCGCCAGCAGCGGGGTAGGGAGGACTGAAGCTTTCTTT.

This chain joins TRBV18 and TRBJ2-6; 7 nucleotides agree with TRBD1. The V segment lost 3 bases and the J segment 1 base; nucleotides outside the gene matches: 9. CDR1 is KGHSH, CDR2 LQKENI, per germline. This CDR3 region has 18 residues. In DNA form, the CDR3 reads TGTGCCAGCTCACCTTTAGGACAGGCCGTGTCTGGGGCCAACGTCCTGACTTTC. Translation: CASSPLGQAVSGANVLTF.

This clone was seen only a few times. This chain joins TRBV4-1 and TRBJ2-5, with D perhaps TRBD2 (7 bases). This CDR3 contains 14 residues. V was shortened by 4 bases and J by 5 bases, with 14 bases between the two germline ends. Per the germline V gene, CDR1 is MGHRA and CDR2 is YSYEKL. For the CDR3, the DNA is TGCGCCAGCAGCCTCGGCGGGGGCGTGGAGACCCAGTACTTC. It codes for CASSLGGGVETQYF.

V gene TRBV7-9 combines with J gene TRBJ2-2; 7 bases match TRBD2. Germline V gives CDR1 SEHNR, CDR2 FQNEAQ (reference sequence). CDR3 length: 16 amino acids. After removal of 2 bases from V and 5 bases from J, the junction contained 8 bases not matched to a gene. CDR3 in DNA: TGTGCCAGCAGCTTAAGCGTCCTAGCGGTAACCGGGGAGCTGTTTTTT. Translating gives CASSLSVLAVTGELFF.

This rearrangement joins TRBV28 to TRBJ1-2, with D perhaps matching TRBD1 (6 bases). The germline V and J ends were trimmed by 5 bases and 8 bases, with 12 bases remaining between them. Germline CDR1 is MDHEN and CDR2 is SYDVKM. The CDR3 loop spans 12 amino acids. CDR3 in DNA: TGTGCCAGCAGTCCCGAGGGGGGGGGCTACACCTTC. Its translation: CASSPEGGGYTF.

The rearrangement joins TRBV7-3 to TRBJ2-2; a possible D gene is TRBD2 (6 bases). The CDR3 covers 18 residues. The germline V gene encodes CDR1 SGHTA and CDR2 FQGTGA. Trimming removed 1 base from V and 6 bases from J, with 21 bases in between. CDR3 bases: TGTGCCAGCAGCTTAATTGGCGCCGGGAGAGGAGGGGCCGGGGAGCTGTTTTTT. Encoded protein: CASSLIGAGRGGAGELFF.

This chain joins TRBV18 and TRBJ2-1, with no clear D. CDR3 length equals 12 residues. Germline CDR1 reads KGHSH; CDR2 reads LQKENI. V dropped 1 base and J dropped 8 bases, with 6 bases sitting between them. The CDR3 here is CASSPQRDEQFF. CDR3 nucleotide sequence: TGTGCCAGCTCACCACAACGAGATGAGCAGTTCTTC.

This clone has only a few counts. V and J are TRBV6-5 and TRBJ1-2; possible D gene TRBD1, 5 bases. The CDR3 extends over 15 amino acids. Trimming left V 5 bases short and J 6 bases short, with 19 bases between. Germline CDR1 reads MNHEY; CDR2 reads SVGAGI. The CDR3 DNA sequence: TGTGCCAGCAGTAACCACCAGGGAGGGAGCGATGGCTACACCTTC. Encoded protein: CASSNHQGGSDGYTF.

The chain uses TRBV29-1 and TRBJ2-1; 8 bases are a match to TRBD1. The CDR3 spans 12 residues. Looked up from germline, CDR1 is SQVTM and CDR2 is ANQGSEA. The junction had 7 bases not matched to a gene; V was cut back by 7 bases and J by 8 bases. The CDR3 region is CSAQGAIDEQFF. CDR3 in DNA: TGCAGCGCCCAGGGGGCAATCGATGAGCAGTTCTTC.

The chain recombines TRBV11-2 with TRBJ2-1, with 9 bases fitting TRBD2. This CDR3 comprises 15 residues. Germline values: CDR1 SGHAT, CDR2 FQNNGV. The J segment lost 2 bases and the V segment lost 3 bases, leaving 2 bases of the junction unmatched. CDR3 in amino acids: CASSLAGGPYNEQFF. The CDR3 DNA sequence: TGTGCCAGCAGCTTGGCGGGGGGGCCCTACAATGAGCAGTTCTTC.

This chain uses TRBV28 with TRBJ2-7, with 8 nucleotides matching TRBD2. CDR3 length: 14 amino acids. V shed 6 bases, J shed 2 bases, and the junction held 6 bases outside the gene matches. The germline CDR1 and CDR2 sequences are MDHEN and SYDVKM. DNA of the CDR3: TGTGCCAGCAGCCTTAGCGGGGACCCCTACGAGCAGTACTTC. The encoded protein is CASSLSGDPYEQYF.

This clone was seen a handful of times. V usage is TRBV9 and J usage is TRBJ2-7; 9 bases agree with TRBD1. After removal of 4 bases from V and 3 bases from J, the junction contained 14 bases not matched to a gene. This CDR3 has 17 amino acids. Germline CDR1 is SGDLS and CDR2 is YYNGEE. This CDR3 reads CASSPRGWPGQGYEQYF. The CDR3 region has the DNA TGTGCCAGCAGCCCCAGAGGGTGGCCGGGACAGGGCTACGAGCAGTACTTC.

This clone was seen more than once but under ten times. The chain recombines TRBV4-1 with TRBJ2-3; no firm D call. The CDR3 consists of 15 residues. The germline V gene encodes CDR1 MGHRA and CDR2 YSYEKL. The V gene lost 4 bases and the J gene lost 5 bases, with 16 bases spanning the gap. The CDR3 loop is CASSRVVQAGDTQYF. CDR3 coding DNA: TGCGCCAGCAGCCGAGTGGTCCAGGCAGGAGATACGCAGTATTTT.

CDR3 sequence reads: CASNRLLNQPQHF. CDR3 DNA: TGTGCCAGCAACCGACTCCTCAATCAGCCCCAGCATTTT. This chain joins TRBV2 and TRBJ1-5, with D unclear. CDR3 length: 13 residues. CDR1 is SNHLY and CDR2 is FYNNEI in the germline V gene. V was trimmed by 7 bases and J by 3 bases, leaving 10 bases between them.

This CDR3 reads CASSRTSGNEQFF. Here the CDR3 DNA reads TGTGCCAGCAGTCGGACTAGCGGCAATGAGCAGTTCTTC. The J gene is TRBJ2-1, the V gene TRBV6-5; the match to TRBD2 covers 10 bases. With 5 bases clipped from V and 6 bases from J, the junction kept 1 base outside the gene matches. The germline gives CDR1 MNHEY, CDR2 SVGAGI. This CDR3 contains 13 residues.

This clone has only a few counts. This chain links TRBV29-1 with TRBJ2-3, with 7 nucleotides matching TRBD2. The CDR3 covers 13 residues. The ends lost 3 bases at V and 2 bases at J; junction bases unmatched: 2. The germline V gene has CDR1 SQVTM and CDR2 ANQGSEA. The CDR3 spells CSVEGGYTDTQYF. Written as DNA, the CDR3 is TGCAGCGTTGAGGGAGGGTACACAGATACGCAGTATTTT.

A few counts support this clone. This chain links TRBV7-2 with TRBJ2-3, with 9 bases fitting TRBD1. The CDR3 is made up of 16 amino acids. From germline, CDR1 is SGHTA and CDR2 FQGNSA. The V and J ends lost 4 bases and 2 bases, in that order; junction bases with no gene match: 7. The CDR3 reads CASSSAGTGNTDTQYF. CDR3 in DNA: TGTGCCAGCAGCTCTGCCGGGACAGGGAACACAGATACGCAGTATTTT.

This clone showed up just a few times. The V gene is TRBV29-1, the J gene TRBJ2-1; D is possibly TRBD1 (6 bases). The CDR3 is 12 amino acids. V lost 6 bases and J lost 7, with 13 bases in between. Germline CDR1 reads SQVTM; CDR2 reads ANQGSEA. The CDR3: CSVKQGPNEQFF. The CDR3, as DNA: TGCAGCGTGAAACAGGGACCGAATGAGCAGTTCTTC.

This clone was seen at least ten times. V gene TRBV28 combines with J gene TRBJ2-3; D is possibly TRBD2 (5 bases). In germline, CDR1 is MDHEN, CDR2 SYDVKM. This CDR3 has 12 amino acids. Trimming removed 6 bases from V and 4 bases from J, with 8 bases in between. The CDR3 here is CASSPGSDTQYF. The CDR3 DNA reads as TGTGCCAGCAGCCCGGGGTCAGATACGCAGTATTTT.

The rearrangement uses TRBV5-6 and TRBJ2-1; 10 bases are a match to TRBD1. The V segment lost 4 bases and the J segment 5 bases; nucleotides outside the gene matches: 9. CDR1 is SGHDT and CDR2 is YYEEEE in the germline V gene. The CDR3 has 16 residues. The CDR3 nucleotides are TGTGCCAGCAGCCTCACCGGGACAGGGGTTAACAATGAGCAGTTCTTC. This codes for CASSLTGTGVNNEQFF.

This clone showed up just a few times. V is TRBV7-2 and J is TRBJ1-3; D not certain. Germline V gene data show CDR1 as SGHTA and CDR2 as FQGNSA. The CDR3 is 14 amino acids. The V and J ends lost 7 bases and 0 bases respectively, with 10 bases between them. CDR3 in DNA: TGTGCCAGCAAGTTACAGACCTCTGGAAACACCATATATTTT. Translated, it gives CASKLQTSGNTIYF.

The CDR3 loop reads CASSLAGRGVYNEQFF. The CDR3 nucleotides read TGTGCCAGCAGCTTAGCTGGCAGGGGGGTCTACAATGAGCAGTTCTTC. This chain joins TRBV7-6 and TRBJ2-1, with TRBD1 as a possible D gene (7 bases). Germline V gene lookup returns CDR1 SGHVS and CDR2 FNYEAQ. The CDR3 extends over 16 amino acids. The germline V and J ends were trimmed by 0 bases and 3 bases, with 12 bases remaining between them.

This chain links TRBV5-6 with TRBJ2-6, with a tentative D call TRBD1 (6 bases). Trimming pared 3 bases from V and 0 bases from J, leaving 10 bases between. There are 16 residues in the CDR3. From germline, CDR1 is SGHDT and CDR2 YYEEEE. CDR3 region: CASSWGLNSGANVLTF. CDR3 DNA: TGTGCCAGCAGCTGGGGGCTAAACTCTGGGGCCAACGTCCTGACTTTC.

The chain carries TRBV7-2 and TRBJ1-2, with TRBD1 identical over 7 bases. Germline V gene lookup returns CDR1 SGHTA and CDR2 FQGNSA. V was clipped by 5 bases and J by 8 bases; unmatched bases: 17. CDR3 size: 16 residues. Here the CDR3 reads CASSTGGGGVFNGYTF. The CDR3, as DNA: TGTGCCAGCAGCACCGGTGGAGGGGGCGTCTTTAACGGCTACACCTTC. Supplemented by reference TRBV7-2 and TRBJ1-2, the full variable domain reads GAGVSQSPSNKVTEKGKDVELRCDPISGHTALYWYRQSLGQGLEFLIYFQGNSAPDKSGLPSDRFSAERTGGSVSTLTIQRTQQEDSAVYLCASSTGGGGVFNGYTFGSGTRLTVV.